This T cell receptor beta chain was observed in a study of T-cell memory formation after mild COVID-19. MiXCR, applied by TCRdb to the 5' RACE reads, yields one record per CDR3 protein. The sample holds hundreds of thousands of distinct CDR3 sequences, 18% seen once. V lost 3 bases to trimming and J lost 7 bases, with 14 bases between them. The CDR3 is 14 amino acids. This receptor was obtained from an adult woman who had mild COVID-19 (a few samples of this study predate the infection). Cell type and time point are not known. This chain connects TRBV12-3 or TRBV12-4 to TRBJ2-3; D unresolved. Sequenced: PBMCs or a T cell subset sorted from them (not recorded which). The CDR3 loop is CASSFHRGRHTQYF. The CDR3 bases are TGTGCCAGCAGTTTCCATCGTGGAAGGCATACGCAGTATTTT.